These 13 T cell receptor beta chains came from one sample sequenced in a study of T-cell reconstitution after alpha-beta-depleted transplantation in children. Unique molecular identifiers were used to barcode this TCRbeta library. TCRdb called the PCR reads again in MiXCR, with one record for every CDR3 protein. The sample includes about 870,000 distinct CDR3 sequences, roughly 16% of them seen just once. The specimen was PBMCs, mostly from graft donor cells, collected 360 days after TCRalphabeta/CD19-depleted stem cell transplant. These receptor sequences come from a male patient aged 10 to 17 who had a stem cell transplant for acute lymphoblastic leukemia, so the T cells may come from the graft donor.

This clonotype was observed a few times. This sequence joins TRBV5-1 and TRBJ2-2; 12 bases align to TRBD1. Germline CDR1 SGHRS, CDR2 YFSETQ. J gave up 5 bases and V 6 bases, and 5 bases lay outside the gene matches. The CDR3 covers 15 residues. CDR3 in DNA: TGCGCCAGCACCGGGACAGGGGGCAAAACCGGGGAGCTGTTTTTT. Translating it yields CASTGTGGKTGELFF.

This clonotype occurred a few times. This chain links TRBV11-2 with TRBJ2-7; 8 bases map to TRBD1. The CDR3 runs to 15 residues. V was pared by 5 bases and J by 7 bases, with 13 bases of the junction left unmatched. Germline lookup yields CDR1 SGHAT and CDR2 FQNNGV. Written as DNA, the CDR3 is TGTGCCAGCAGCCGAATACTTCAGGGGGCTTGGGAGCAGTACTTC. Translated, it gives CASSRILQGAWEQYF. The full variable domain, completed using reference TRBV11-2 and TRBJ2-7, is EAGVAQSPRYKIIEKRQSVAFWCNPISGHATLYWYQQILGQGPKLLIQFQNNGVVDDSQLPKDRFSAERLKGVDSTLKIQPAKLEDSAVYLCASSRILQGAWEQYFGPGTRLTVT.

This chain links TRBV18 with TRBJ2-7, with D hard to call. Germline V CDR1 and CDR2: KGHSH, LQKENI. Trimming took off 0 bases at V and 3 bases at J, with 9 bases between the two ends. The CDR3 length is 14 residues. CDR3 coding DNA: TGTGCCAGCTCACCACCCAACACCGTCTACGAGCAGTACTTC. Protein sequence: CASSPPNTVYEQYF.

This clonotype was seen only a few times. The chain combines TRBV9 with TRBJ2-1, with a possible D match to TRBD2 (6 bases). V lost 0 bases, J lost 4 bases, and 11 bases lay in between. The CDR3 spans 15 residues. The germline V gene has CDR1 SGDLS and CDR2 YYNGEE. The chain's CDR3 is CASSVGISGYNEQFF. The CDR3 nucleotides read TGTGCCAGCAGCGTAGGGATTAGCGGATACAATGAGCAGTTCTTC. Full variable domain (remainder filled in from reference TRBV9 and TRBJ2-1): DSGVTQTPKHLITATGQRVTLRCSPRSGDLSVYWYQQSLDQGLQFLIQYYNGEERAKGNILERFSAQQFPDLHSELNLSSLELGDSALYFCASSVGISGYNEQFFGPGTRLTVL.

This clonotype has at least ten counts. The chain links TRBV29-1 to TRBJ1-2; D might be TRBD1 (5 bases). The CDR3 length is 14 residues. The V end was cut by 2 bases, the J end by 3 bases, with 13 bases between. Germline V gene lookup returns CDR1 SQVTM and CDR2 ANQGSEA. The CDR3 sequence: CSVELLGRDYGYTF. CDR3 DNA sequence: TGCAGCGTTGAACTTCTAGGCAGGGACTATGGCTACACCTTC.

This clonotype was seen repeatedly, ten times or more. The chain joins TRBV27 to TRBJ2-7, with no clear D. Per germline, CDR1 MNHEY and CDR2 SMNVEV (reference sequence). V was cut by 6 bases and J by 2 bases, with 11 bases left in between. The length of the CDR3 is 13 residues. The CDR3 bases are TGTGCCAGCAGATCAGCCCTTACCTACGAGCAGTACTTC. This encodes CASRSALTYEQYF.

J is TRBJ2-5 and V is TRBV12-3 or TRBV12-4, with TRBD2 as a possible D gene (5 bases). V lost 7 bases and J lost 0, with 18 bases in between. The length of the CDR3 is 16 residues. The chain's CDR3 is CASMLQNLGDQETQYF. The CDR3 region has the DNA TGTGCCAGCATGCTCCAAAATCTCGGGGACCAAGAGACCCAGTACTTC.

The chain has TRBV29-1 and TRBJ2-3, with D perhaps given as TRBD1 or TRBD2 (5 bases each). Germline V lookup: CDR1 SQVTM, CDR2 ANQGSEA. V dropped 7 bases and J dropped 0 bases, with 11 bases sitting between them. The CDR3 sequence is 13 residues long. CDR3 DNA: TGCAGCGAGTCTCGGGACAGCACAGATACGCAGTATTTT. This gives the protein CSESRDSTDTQYF.

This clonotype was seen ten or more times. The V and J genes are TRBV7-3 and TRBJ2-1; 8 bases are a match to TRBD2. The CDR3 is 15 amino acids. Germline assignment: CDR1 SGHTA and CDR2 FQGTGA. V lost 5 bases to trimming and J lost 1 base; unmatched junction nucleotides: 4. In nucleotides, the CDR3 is TGTGCCAGCAGCCGAGCGGGAGAGTCCTACAATGAGCAGTTCTTC. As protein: CASSRAGESYNEQFF.

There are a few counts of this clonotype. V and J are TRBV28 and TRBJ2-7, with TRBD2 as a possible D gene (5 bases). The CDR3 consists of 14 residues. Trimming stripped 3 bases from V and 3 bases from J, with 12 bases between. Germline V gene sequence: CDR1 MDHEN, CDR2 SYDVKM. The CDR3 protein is CASSFPSSFYEQYF. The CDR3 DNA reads TGTGCCAGCAGTTTTCCTAGCTCTTTCTACGAGCAGTACTTC.

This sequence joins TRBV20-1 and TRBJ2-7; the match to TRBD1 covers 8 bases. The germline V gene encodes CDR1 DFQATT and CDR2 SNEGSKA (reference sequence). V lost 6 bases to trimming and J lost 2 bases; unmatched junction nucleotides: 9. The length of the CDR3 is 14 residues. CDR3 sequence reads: CSAQPGQGPYEQYF. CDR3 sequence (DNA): TGCAGTGCCCAACCAGGACAGGGTCCCTACGAGCAGTACTTC.

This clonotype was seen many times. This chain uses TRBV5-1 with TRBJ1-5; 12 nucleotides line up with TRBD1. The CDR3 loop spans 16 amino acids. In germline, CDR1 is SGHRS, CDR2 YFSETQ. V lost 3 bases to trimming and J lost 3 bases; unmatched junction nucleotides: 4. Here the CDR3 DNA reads TGCGCCAGCAGCTGGGGGACAGGGGGCCTCAATCAGCCCCAGCATTTT. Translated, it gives CASSWGTGGLNQPQHF. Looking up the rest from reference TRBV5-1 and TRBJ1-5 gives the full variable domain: KAGVTQTPRYLIKTRGQQVTLSCSPISGHRSVSWYQQTPGQGLQFLFEYFSETQRNKGNFPGRFSGRQFSNSRSEMNVSTLELGDSALYLCASSWGTGGLNQPQHFGDGTRLSIL.

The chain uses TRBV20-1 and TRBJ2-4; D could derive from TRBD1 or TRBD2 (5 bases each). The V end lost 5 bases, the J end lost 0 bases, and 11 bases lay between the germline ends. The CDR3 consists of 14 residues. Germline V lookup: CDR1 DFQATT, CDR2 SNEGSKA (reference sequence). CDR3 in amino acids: CSAWGYKAKNIQYF. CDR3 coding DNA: TGCAGTGCTTGGGGGTACAAAGCCAAAAACATTCAGTACTTC.